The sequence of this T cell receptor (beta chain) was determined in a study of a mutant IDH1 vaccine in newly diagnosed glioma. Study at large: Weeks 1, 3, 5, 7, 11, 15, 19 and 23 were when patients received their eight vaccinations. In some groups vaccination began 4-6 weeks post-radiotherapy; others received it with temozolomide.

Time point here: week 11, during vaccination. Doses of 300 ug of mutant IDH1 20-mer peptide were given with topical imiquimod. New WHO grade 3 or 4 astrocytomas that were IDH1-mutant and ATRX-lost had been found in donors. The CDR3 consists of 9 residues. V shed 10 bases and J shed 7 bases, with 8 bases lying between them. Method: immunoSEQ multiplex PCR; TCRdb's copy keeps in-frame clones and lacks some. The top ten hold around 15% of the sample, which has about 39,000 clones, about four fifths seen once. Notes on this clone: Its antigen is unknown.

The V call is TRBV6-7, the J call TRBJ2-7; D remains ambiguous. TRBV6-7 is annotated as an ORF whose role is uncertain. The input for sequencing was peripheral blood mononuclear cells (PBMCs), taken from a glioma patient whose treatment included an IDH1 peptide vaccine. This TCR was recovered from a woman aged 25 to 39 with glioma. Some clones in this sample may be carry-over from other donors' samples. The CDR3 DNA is TGTGCCATTCGGGTGGAGCAGTACTTC. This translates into CAIRVEQYF.